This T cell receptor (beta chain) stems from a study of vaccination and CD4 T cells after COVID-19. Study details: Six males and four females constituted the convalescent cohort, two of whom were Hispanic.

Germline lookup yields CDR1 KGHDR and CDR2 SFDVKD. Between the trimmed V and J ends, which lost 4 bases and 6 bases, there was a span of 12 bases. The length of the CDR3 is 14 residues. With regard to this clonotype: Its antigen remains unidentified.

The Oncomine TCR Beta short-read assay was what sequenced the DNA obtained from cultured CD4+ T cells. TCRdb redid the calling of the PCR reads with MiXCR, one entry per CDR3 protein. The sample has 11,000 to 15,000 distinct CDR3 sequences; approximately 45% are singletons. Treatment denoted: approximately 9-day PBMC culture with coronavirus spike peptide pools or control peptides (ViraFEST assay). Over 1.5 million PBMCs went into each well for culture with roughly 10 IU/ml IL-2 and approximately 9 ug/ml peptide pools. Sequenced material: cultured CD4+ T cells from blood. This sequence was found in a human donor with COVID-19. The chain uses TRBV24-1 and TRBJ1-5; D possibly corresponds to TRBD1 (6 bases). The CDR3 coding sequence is TGTGCCACCAGTGAGTCAGGGGCTGGTCAGCCCCAGCATTTT. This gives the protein CATSESGAGQPQHF.